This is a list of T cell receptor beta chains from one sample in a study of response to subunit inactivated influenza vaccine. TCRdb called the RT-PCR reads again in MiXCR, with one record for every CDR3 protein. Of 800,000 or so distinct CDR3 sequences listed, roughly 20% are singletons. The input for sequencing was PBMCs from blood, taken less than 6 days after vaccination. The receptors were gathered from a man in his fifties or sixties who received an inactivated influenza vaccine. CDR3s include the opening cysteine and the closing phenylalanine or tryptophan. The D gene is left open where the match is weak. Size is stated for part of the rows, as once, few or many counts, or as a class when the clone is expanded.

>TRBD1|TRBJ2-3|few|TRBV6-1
TGTGCCAGCCCTCCCGGACAGGGGGATACAGATACGCAGTATTTT
CASPPGQGDTDTQYF
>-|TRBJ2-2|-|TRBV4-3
TGCGCCAGCAGCCAAGATTTGTGGTTGGGGACCGGGGAGCTGTTTTTT
CASSQDLWLGTGELFF
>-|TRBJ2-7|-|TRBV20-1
TGCAGTGCTAGTGGTCTAGCGAGGTCCTACGAGCAGTACTTC
CSASGLARSYEQYF
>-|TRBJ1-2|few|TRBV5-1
TGCGCCAGCAGCTTGAGTGACAGGATGGGGGGCTACACCTTC
CASSLSDRMGGYTF
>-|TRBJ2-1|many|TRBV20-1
TGCAGTGCTAGAGAGAGGGGGGGGCCTGGTGAGCAGTTCTTC
CSARERGGPGEQFF
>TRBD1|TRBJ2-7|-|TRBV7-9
TGTGCCAGCAGCTTAGCGGGACAGGGCCCCTCCTACGAGCAGTACTTC
CASSLAGQGPSYEQYF
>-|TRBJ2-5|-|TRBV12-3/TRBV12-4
TGTGCCAGCAGTTTTAGACGAATAGGGGAGACCCAGTACTTC
CASSFRRIGETQYF
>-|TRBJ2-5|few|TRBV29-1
TGCAGCGGTGGGACTGGGCCAGAAGAGACCCAGTACTTC
CSGGTGPEETQYF
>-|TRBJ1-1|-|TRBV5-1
TGCGCCAGCAGCCAGAGGGAGGGGAGCACTGAAGCTTTCTTT
CASSQREGSTEAFF
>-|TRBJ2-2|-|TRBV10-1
TGCGCCAGCAGTGCCTACAGGACAACGAACACCGGGGAGCTGTTTTTT
CASSAYRTTNTGELFF
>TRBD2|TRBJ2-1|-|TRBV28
TGTGCCAGCAGGCCTCAGCGGGGGGGCTTTGATGAGCAGTTCTTC
CASRPQRGGFDEQFF
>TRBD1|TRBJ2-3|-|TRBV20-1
TGCAGTGCTAGAGATCTAACAGGGGGCTCTAGCACAGATACGCAGTATTTT
CSARDLTGGSSTDTQYF
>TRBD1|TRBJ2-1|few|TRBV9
TGTGCCAGCAGCAGGACAGGGGTGGGTGGCAATGAGCAGTTCTTC
CASSRTGVGGNEQFF
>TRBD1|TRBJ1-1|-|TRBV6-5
TGTGCCAGCAGTTACTCGAACAGGGGCTACAATGAAGCTTTCTTT
CASSYSNRGYNEAFF
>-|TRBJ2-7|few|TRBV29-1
TGCAGCGTTGTTTGGGGGCCCTACGAGCAGTACTTC
CSVVWGPYEQYF
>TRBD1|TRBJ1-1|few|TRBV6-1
TGTGCCAGCAGTAAGGACAGGGACACTGAAGCTTTCTTT
CASSKDRDTEAFF
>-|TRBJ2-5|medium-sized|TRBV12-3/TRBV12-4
TGTGCCAGCAGTTTTGCGGTGGGCCAGGGGGAGACCCAGTACTTC
CASSFAVGQGETQYF
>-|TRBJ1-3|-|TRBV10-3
TGTGCCATCATTGGGGATCTCTCTGGAAACACCATATATTTT
CAIIGDLSGNTIYF
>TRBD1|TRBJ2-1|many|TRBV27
TGTGCCAGCAGTTTGGGGACAGACAATGAGCAGTTCTTC
CASSLGTDNEQFF
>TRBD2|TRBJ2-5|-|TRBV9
TGTGCCAGCAGCCCGAGATGGCTAGCGGGGGAAGAGACCCAGTACTTC
CASSPRWLAGEETQYF
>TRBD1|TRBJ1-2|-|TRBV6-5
TGTGCCAGCAGTTACCCCGGACAGGGACGAAATGGCTACACCTTC
CASSYPGQGRNGYTF
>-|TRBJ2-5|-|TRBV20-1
TGCAGTGCGCCCCCCGGGGGGACCCAGTACTTC
CSAPPGGTQYF
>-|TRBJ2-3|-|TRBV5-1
TGCGCCAGCAGCTTGGTTGACAGCACAGATACGCAGTATTTT
CASSLVDSTDTQYF
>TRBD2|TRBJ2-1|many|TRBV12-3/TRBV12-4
TGTGCCAGCAGTTTGTGGACTAGCGGGGACAATGAGCAGTTCTTC
CASSLWTSGDNEQFF
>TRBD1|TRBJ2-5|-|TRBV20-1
TGCAGTGCATCTGGACAGGGACTAGAGACCCAGTACTTC
CSASGQGLETQYF
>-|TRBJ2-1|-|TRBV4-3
TGCGCCAGCAGCCAAGATGTGGGCGGGCGAGAGCAGTTCTTC
CASSQDVGGREQFF
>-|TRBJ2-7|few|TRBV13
TGTGCCAGCAGCCCTCTGGGACGGGCCCGGGACGAGCAGTACTTC
CASSPLGRARDEQYF
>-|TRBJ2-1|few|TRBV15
TGTGCCACCAGCAGAGCCTTTACTGGCGATGAGCAGTTCTTC
CATSRAFTGDEQFF
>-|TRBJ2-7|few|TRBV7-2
TGTGCCAGCAGCTTAGGTTTACTACGGAGCTCCTACGAGCAGTACTTC
CASSLGLLRSSYEQYF
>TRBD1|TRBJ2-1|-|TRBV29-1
TGCAGCGTTGGACAGGGGTATGATGAGCAGTTCTTC
CSVGQGYDEQFF
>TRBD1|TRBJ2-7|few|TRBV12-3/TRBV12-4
TGTGCCAGCAGTTCAGGGACAGTAAGCCGCGAGCAGTACTTC
CASSSGTVSREQYF
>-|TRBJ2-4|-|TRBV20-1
TGCAGTGCTAGATCTCCAGGGGCGATAGCCAAAAACATTCAGTACTTC
CSARSPGAIAKNIQYF
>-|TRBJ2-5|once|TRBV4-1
TGCGCCAGCAGCCAAGAGGGCAGGAGGGCAGAGACCAAGTACTTC
CASSQEGRRAETKYF
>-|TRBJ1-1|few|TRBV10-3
TGTGCCATCAGTGACTCTGGGAGGGCAGCTTTCTTT
CAISDSGRAAFF
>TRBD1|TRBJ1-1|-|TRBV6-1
TGTGCCAGCAGAGGGACAGAGGGAAACACTGAAGCTTTCTTT
CASRGTEGNTEAFF
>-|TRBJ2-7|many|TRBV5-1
TGCGCCAGCAGCCCCGCGTCTTCCTCAAACTCCTACGAGCAGTACTTC
CASSPASSSNSYEQYF
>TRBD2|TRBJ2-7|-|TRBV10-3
TGTGCCATCAGTGGAGGGACTAGCGGGAGAGTAGTCCACGAGCAGTACTTC
CAISGGTSGRVVHEQYF
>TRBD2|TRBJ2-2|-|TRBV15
TGTGCCATCAGCAGGGGACTAGAAAGCACCGGGGAGCTGTTTTTT
CAISRGLESTGELFF
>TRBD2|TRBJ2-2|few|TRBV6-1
TGTGCCAGCAGGCTAGCGGGAGGGCCCGTGAACACCGGGGAGCTGTTTTTT
CASRLAGGPVNTGELFF
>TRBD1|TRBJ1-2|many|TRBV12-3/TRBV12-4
TGTGCCAGCAGTTCGCCTCGGACAGGGGGTGCCTATGGCTACACCTTC
CASSSPRTGGAYGYTF
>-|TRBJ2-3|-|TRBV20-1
TGCAGTGTCGAGACAGCTAACACAGATACGCAGTATTTT
CSVETANTDTQYF
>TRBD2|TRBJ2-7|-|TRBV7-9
TGTGCCAGCAGCCAGACTAGCGGGAGAGACGAGCAGTACTTC
CASSQTSGRDEQYF
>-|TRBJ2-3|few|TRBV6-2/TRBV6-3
TGTGCCACCCGTGATTCCTCCACAGATACGCAGTATTTT
CATRDSSTDTQYF
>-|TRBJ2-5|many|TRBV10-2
TGCGCCAGCAGTGAGTCGGAGACCCAGTACTTC
CASSESETQYF
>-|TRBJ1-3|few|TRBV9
TGTGCCAGCAGCCCTGACAGGCCAATGACCTACTCTGGAAACACCATATATTTT
CASSPDRPMTYSGNTIYF
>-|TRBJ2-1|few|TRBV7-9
TGTGCCAGCAGCCTAAACGGGGAGAATGAGCAGTTCTTC
CASSLNGENEQFF
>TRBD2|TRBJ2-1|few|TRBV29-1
TGCAGCGCTGGGCGTAGCGGGGCCTACAATGAGCAGTTCTTC
CSAGRSGAYNEQFF
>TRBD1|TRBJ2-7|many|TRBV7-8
TGTGCCAGCAGCCCAAGAGGGTTTCGAGGACAGGGATCCGAGCAGTACTTC
CASSPRGFRGQGSEQYF
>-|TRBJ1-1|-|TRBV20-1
TGCAGTGCTATTCCAGGGACTGTGAACACTGAAGCTTTCTTT
CSAIPGTVNTEAFF
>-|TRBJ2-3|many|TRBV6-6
TGTGCCAGCAGTTACCGTTACTGGGATACGCAGTATTTT
CASSYRYWDTQYF
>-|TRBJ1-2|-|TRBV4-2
TGTGCCAGCAGCCAAGCAGGGGCGATTAACTATGGCTACACCTTC
CASSQAGAINYGYTF
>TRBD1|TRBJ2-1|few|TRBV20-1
TGCAGTGCTAGAGAGGCTACAGGGGTCAATGAGCAGTTCTTC
CSAREATGVNEQFF
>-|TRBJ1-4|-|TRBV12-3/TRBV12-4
TGTGCCAGCAGTTCCTGGGGTTGGGACTCGACTAATGAAAAACTGTTTTTT
CASSSWGWDSTNEKLFF
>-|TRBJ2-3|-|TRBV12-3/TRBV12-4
TGTGCCAGCTGTACGCCCCCGGCAGATACGCAGTATTTT
CASCTPPADTQYF
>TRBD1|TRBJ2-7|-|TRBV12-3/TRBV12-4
TGTGCCAGCAGTTTGGGCTGGGAGACAGGGGGGATGTACGAGCAGTACTTC
CASSLGWETGGMYEQYF
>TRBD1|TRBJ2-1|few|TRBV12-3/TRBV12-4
TGTGCCAGCAGTGCGGACAGGGTTTCCAATGAGCAGTTCTTC
CASSADRVSNEQFF
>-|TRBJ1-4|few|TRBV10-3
TGTGCCATCAGTGAGGGGGCTTCTAATGAAAAACTGTTTTTT
CAISEGASNEKLFF